The TCR beta chain described here comes from a study of T cell responses to AZD1222 COVID-19 vaccine. The wider study: Recipients boosted at about 4 weeks or about 12 weeks are pooled. The study, taken as a whole, reports: Only 5 or 6 individuals given AZD1222 were seropositive at baseline. White British ancestry dominated among donors, who included more females, and clonal diversity was possibly underestimated.

Points on this clone: The antigen is undetermined. This sample also contains other DNA sequences that code for the same CDR3.

Germline values: CDR1 SGDLS, CDR2 YYNGEE. V shed 0 bases and J shed 2 bases, with 5 bases lying between them. This CDR3 is built from 13 residues. This table comes from immunoSEQ multiplex PCR, and its TCRdb copy is limited to in-frame clones, with some not included. This table has 75,000 to 100,000 clones, 90% appearing once. This material consisted of peripheral blood, taken on day 0 of AZD1222 vaccination. This receptor was taken from an adult in good health. V and J are TRBV9 and TRBJ1-1; D gene ambiguous. CDR3 sequence reads: CASSVALNTEAFF. CDR3 bases: TGTGCCAGCAGCGTAGCCCTTAACACTGAAGCTTTCTTT.